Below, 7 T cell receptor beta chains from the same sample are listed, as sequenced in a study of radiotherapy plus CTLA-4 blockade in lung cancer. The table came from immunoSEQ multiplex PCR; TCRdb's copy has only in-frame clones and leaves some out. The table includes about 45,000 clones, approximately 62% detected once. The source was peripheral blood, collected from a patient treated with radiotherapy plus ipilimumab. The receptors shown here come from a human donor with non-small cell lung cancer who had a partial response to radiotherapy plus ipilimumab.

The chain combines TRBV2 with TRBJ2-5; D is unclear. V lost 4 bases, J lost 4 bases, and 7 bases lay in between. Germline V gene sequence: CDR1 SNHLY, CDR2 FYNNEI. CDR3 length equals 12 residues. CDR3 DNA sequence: TGTGCCAGCAGTGGAACTATAGAGACCCAGTACTTC. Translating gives CASSGTIETQYF.

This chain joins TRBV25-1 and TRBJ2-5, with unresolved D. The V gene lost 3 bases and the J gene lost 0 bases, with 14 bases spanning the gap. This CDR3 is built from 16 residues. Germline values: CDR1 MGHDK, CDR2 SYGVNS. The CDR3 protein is CASSDWLDEYQETQYF. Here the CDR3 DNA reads TGTGCCAGCAGTGATTGGCTAGACGAGTACCAAGAGACCCAGTACTTC.

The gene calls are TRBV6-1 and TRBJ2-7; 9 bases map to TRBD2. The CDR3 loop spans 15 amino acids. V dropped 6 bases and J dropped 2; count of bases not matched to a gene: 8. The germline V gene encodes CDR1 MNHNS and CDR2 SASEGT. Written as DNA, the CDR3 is TGTGCCAGCAGGCAAATAGCGGGGGCCCCCTACGAGCAGTACTTC. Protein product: CASRQIAGAPYEQYF.

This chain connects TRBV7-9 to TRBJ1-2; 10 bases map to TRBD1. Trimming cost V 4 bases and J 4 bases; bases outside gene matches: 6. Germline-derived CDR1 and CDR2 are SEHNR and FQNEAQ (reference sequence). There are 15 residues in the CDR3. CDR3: CASSSQTGGPYGYTF. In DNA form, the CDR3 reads TGTGCCAGCAGCTCGCAGACAGGGGGCCCCTATGGCTACACCTTC.

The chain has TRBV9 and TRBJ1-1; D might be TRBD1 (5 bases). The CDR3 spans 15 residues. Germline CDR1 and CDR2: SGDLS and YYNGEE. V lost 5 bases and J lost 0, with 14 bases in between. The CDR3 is CASRVGTGMNTEAFF. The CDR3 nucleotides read TGTGCCAGCAGAGTGGGGACTGGAATGAACACTGAAGCTTTCTTT.

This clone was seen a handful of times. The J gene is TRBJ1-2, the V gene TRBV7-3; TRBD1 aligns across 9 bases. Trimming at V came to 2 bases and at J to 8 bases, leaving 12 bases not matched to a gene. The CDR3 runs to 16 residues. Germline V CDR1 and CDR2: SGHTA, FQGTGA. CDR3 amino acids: CASSLSQGTGKDGYTF. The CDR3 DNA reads TGTGCCAGCAGCTTATCCCAAGGGACAGGGAAGGACGGCTACACCTTC.

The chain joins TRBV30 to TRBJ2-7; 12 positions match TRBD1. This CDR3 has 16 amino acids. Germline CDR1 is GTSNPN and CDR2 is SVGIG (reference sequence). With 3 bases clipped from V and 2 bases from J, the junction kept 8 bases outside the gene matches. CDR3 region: CAWRTSGQGAPYEQYF. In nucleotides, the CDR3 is TGTGCCTGGAGAACCTCGGGACAGGGGGCGCCCTACGAGCAGTACTTC.